Below, 26 T cell receptor beta chains from the same sample are listed, as sequenced in a study of identical twins. TCRdb itself ran the 5' RACE reads through MiXCR, one entry per CDR3 protein. The sample lists a few hundred thousand distinct CDR3 sequences; around 9% were seen once. Sequences were obtained from naive T cells sorted from blood. The source is a woman in her 50s in good health.

The chain combines TRBV4-2 with TRBJ1-1; 7 bases are shared with TRBD1. Trimming cost V 1 base and J 1 base; bases outside gene matches: 0. Germline lookup yields CDR1 LGHNA and CDR2 YNFKEQ. There are 14 residues in the CDR3. CDR3 sequence reads: CASSQGQGNTEAFF. The DNA for the CDR3 is TGTGCCAGCAGCCAAGGACAGGGGAACACTGAAGCTTTCTTT.

This clonotype was counted many times. V and J are TRBV20-1 and TRBJ2-7, with 7 bases identical to TRBD2. With V trimmed by 2 bases and J by 2 bases, 12 bases remained unmatched. CDR3 size: 16 residues. Germline V gene lookup returns CDR1 DFQATT and CDR2 SNEGSKA (reference sequence). The CDR3 spells CSARKLTSDTTYEQYV. The CDR3 DNA reads TGCAGTGCTAGAAAGCTAACTAGCGACACAACCTACGAGCAGTACGTC.

The CDR3: CASSQGEQINTEAFF. In nucleotides, the CDR3 is TGTGCCAGCAGCCAAGGGGAGCAGATTAACACTGAAGCTTTCTTT. V usage is TRBV14 and J usage is TRBJ1-1, with D uncertain. The CDR3 totals 15 residues. The V and J ends lost 1 base and 2 bases respectively, with 11 bases between them. Germline assignment: CDR1 SGHDN and CDR2 FVKESK.

This chain connects TRBV6-6 to TRBJ2-3; D is tentatively TRBD1 or TRBD2 (5 bases each). The CDR3 is 19 amino acids. The V gene's germline CDR1 is MNHNY and CDR2 SVGAGI (reference sequence). Trimming left V 4 bases short and J 1 base short, with 24 bases between. CDR3 in DNA: TGTGCCAGCAGTTGGAGGAATAGGGACGCCTCCATAGGCACAGATACGCAGTATTTT. Amino acids: CASSWRNRDASIGTDTQYF.

The chain combines TRBV12-3 or TRBV12-4 with TRBJ2-1; 13 positions agree with TRBD2. V gave up 3 bases and J gave up 12 bases; unmatched junction bases: 11. The CDR3 covers 16 residues. CDR3 nucleotides: TGTGCCAGCAGTTTTGGACTAGCGGGAGCCAGGGTTCCGCAGTTCTTC. Protein product: CASSFGLAGARVPQFF.

There are many counts of this clonotype. The V and J genes are TRBV5-6 and TRBJ1-5; no clear D. The germline V and J ends were trimmed by 1 base and 2 bases, with 16 bases remaining between them. CDR1 and CDR2 from the germline V gene are SGHDT and YYEEEE. The CDR3 runs 17 residues. CDR3 protein: CASSLRAIGMGNQPQHF. CDR3 nucleotide sequence: TGTGCCAGCAGCTTGAGGGCTATTGGCATGGGCAATCAGCCCCAGCATTTT.

In this sample, this clonotype turned up a few times. The genes are TRBV12-5 and TRBJ2-7; TRBD1 agrees at 9 bases. Germline V gene sequence: CDR1 LGHNT, CDR2 FRNRAP. Trimming removed 1 base from V and 1 base from J; junction bases left unmatched: 5. The CDR3 covers 16 residues. As DNA, the CDR3 is TGTGCTAGTGGTTTGGCCCCCGGGACAGGGTCCTACGAGCAGTACGTC. Residues: CASGLAPGTGSYEQYV.

This clonotype has ten or more counts. The V and J genes are TRBV18 and TRBJ1-2; the D is unclear. The ends were cut back, 5 bases at V and 6 bases at J, with 13 bases in the middle. Germline V gene sequence: CDR1 KGHSH, CDR2 LQKENI. This CDR3 spans 13 amino acids. CDR3: CASSTKGDDGYTF. The DNA for the CDR3 is TGTGCCAGCTCAACAAAGGGTGATGATGGCTACACCTTC.

This clonotype was recorded a few times. J is TRBJ1-1 and V is TRBV18, with D possibly TRBD1 on 6 matching bases. This CDR3 spans 12 amino acids. Trimming cost V 6 bases and J 2 bases, with 7 bases left between them. Germline CDR1 reads KGHSH; CDR2 reads LQKENI. CDR3 coding DNA: TGTGCCAGCTCGGGGACAAACACTGAAGCTTTCTTT. It yields the protein CASSGTNTEAFF.

This rearrangement joins TRBV20-1 to TRBJ2-2; either TRBD1 or TRBD2 may fit D (5 bases each). V lost 0 bases and J 5 bases, leaving 13 bases between the germline ends. This CDR3 has 15 residues. Germline assignment: CDR1 DFQATT and CDR2 SNEGSKA (reference sequence). This chain's CDR3 is CSARDAGSETGELFF. The CDR3 DNA reads as TGCAGTGCTAGAGATGCAGGGAGTGAAACCGGGGAGCTGTTTTTT.

The sample holds many counts of this clonotype. This chain links TRBV13 with TRBJ2-4, with 8 bases identical to TRBD2. V trimming: 3 bases; J trimming: 1 base; junction bases outside the gene matches: 8. CDR1 is PRHDT, CDR2 FYEKMQ, per germline (reference sequence). This CDR3 contains 17 residues. The CDR3 sequence: CASSFRGGDGAKNIQYF. In nucleotides, the CDR3 is TGTGCCAGCAGCTTCCGGGGGGGAGATGGGGCCAAAAACATTCAGTACTTC.

This clonotype was seen at least ten times. This chain uses TRBV4-2 with TRBJ1-2; TRBD1 matches 8 bases. The CDR3 is made up of 16 amino acids. Losses at the gene ends were 0 bases for V and 1 base for J; bases not matched to a gene: 4. Germline V gene lookup returns CDR1 LGHNA and CDR2 YNFKEQ. The CDR3 region is CASSQDTTGGNYGYTF. CDR3 nucleotides: TGTGCCAGCAGCCAAGATACCACAGGGGGTAACTATGGCTACACCTTC.

This clonotype was observed a handful of times. V and J are TRBV29-1 and TRBJ2-1, with 10 bases that match TRBD2. The germline V gene encodes CDR1 SQVTM and CDR2 ANQGSEA. Trimming cost V 4 bases and J 5 bases; bases outside gene matches: 2. CDR3 length: 13 residues. Here the CDR3 reads CSVASGRDNEQFF. The CDR3 DNA is TGCAGCGTTGCTAGCGGGAGAGACAATGAGCAGTTCTTC.

The sample holds a few counts of this clonotype. CDR3 residues: CASSPRLGVGTDTQYF. CDR3 bases: TGTGCCAGCAGCCCCCGACTAGGGGTTGGGACAGATACGCAGTATTTT. The gene calls are TRBV7-9 and TRBJ2-3, with D tentatively TRBD2 (6 bases). V gave up 5 bases and J gave up 3 bases, with 18 bases separating them. This CDR3 has 16 amino acids. Germline CDR1 is SEHNR and CDR2 is FQNEAQ (reference sequence).

The CDR3 bases are TGCGCCAGCAGCTTGGAACGGGCGGGCACTGAAGCTTTCTTT. This gives the protein CASSLERAGTEAFF. The rearrangement joins TRBV5-1 to TRBJ1-1; no clear D gene. The V end lost 0 bases, the J end lost 4 bases, and 10 bases lay between the germline ends. The germline V gene encodes CDR1 SGHRS and CDR2 YFSETQ. The CDR3 consists of 14 residues.

V usage is TRBV7-9 and J usage is TRBJ2-1; 7 bases match TRBD1. Germline V lookup: CDR1 SEHNR, CDR2 FQNEAQ (reference sequence). CDR3 length: 14 residues. The J segment lost 12 bases and the V segment lost 2 bases, leaving 10 bases of the junction unmatched. In nucleotides, the CDR3 is TGTGCCAGCAGCTTAATCGAGACAGGGAGTCGGCAGTTCTTC. Protein product: CASSLIETGSRQFF.

This clonotype was recorded a few times. The chain employs TRBV11-1 and TRBJ2-7, with 8 bases that match TRBD2. Germline V CDR1 and CDR2: SGHAT, FQDESV (reference sequence). There are 17 residues in the CDR3. Trimming cost V 7 bases and J 0 bases; bases outside gene matches: 14. CDR3 bases: TGTGCCAGCACCCCAATCCCGGGACTAGTCAGCTCCTACGAGCAGTACTTC. This encodes CASTPIPGLVSSYEQYF.

This clonotype was seen ten or more times. This sequence joins TRBV24-1 and TRBJ2-1; unclear D gene. CDR3 length: 11 residues. CDR1 KGHDR and CDR2 SFDVKD come from the germline V gene. The ends were cut back, 1 base at V and 10 bases at J, with 4 bases in the middle. The CDR3 protein is CATSDFYEQFF. Here the CDR3 DNA reads TGTGCCACCAGTGATTTTTACGAGCAGTTCTTC.

This clonotype was observed at least ten times. The chain is built from TRBV20-1 and TRBJ2-1, with a possible D match to TRBD2 (6 bases). Germline V gene sequence: CDR1 DFQATT, CDR2 SNEGSKA (reference sequence). V lost 5 bases and J lost 6, with 20 bases in between. This CDR3 is 15 amino acids long. DNA for the CDR3: TGCAGTGCTCAGCTTGCCGGGACTCCCTCCAATGAGCAGTTCTTC. Translated, it gives CSAQLAGTPSNEQFF.

The chain carries TRBV7-3 and TRBJ2-7, with a weak D call TRBD1 (6 bases). The CDR3 runs 15 residues. In germline, CDR1 is SGHTA, CDR2 FQGTGA. The ends were cut back, 5 bases at V and 1 base at J, with 15 bases in the middle. The CDR3 DNA reads as TGTGCCAGCAGCGCAGGGGCCTCAGCTTCCTACGAGCAGTACTTC. It yields the protein CASSAGASASYEQYF.

This clonotype was observed many times. This chain links TRBV12-3 or TRBV12-4 with TRBJ1-4; D not resolved. The CDR3 loop spans 13 amino acids. Trimming removed 3 bases at V and 5 bases at J, with 7 bases between. DNA of the CDR3: TGTGCCAGCAGTTTCGGAGGAAATGAAAAACTGTTTTTT. Protein product: CASSFGGNEKLFF.

The genes are TRBV7-8 and TRBJ2-4; 8 nucleotides match TRBD2. The germline gives CDR1 SGHVS, CDR2 FQNEAQ. The CDR3 loop spans 15 amino acids. V was pared by 2 bases and J by 6 bases, with 6 bases of the junction left unmatched. The CDR3 spells CASSLPGGPVNIQYF. CDR3 in DNA: TGTGCCAGCAGCTTACCGGGAGGGCCGGTAAACATTCAGTACTTC.

This clonotype was seen a handful of times. The chain has TRBV19 and TRBJ1-5; 7 nucleotides match TRBD1. V gave up 1 base and J gave up 7 bases; unmatched junction bases: 10. The CDR3 loop spans 16 amino acids. Germline assignment: CDR1 LNHDA and CDR2 SQIVND (reference sequence). This CDR3 reads CASSIGTGTEGQPQHF. DNA for the CDR3: TGTGCCAGTAGTATAGGGACAGGAACCGAAGGACAGCCCCAGCATTTT.

V and J are TRBV2 and TRBJ2-1; D uncertain. This CDR3 has 15 residues. Trimming took 8 bases from V and 0 from J, leaving 14 bases between them. Germline V lookup: CDR1 SNHLY, CDR2 FYNNEI. CDR3 loop: CASRSEARSYNEQFF. The CDR3 coding sequence is TGTGCCAGCCGATCTGAGGCGCGCTCCTACAATGAGCAGTTCTTC.

This sequence joins TRBV5-5 and TRBJ2-3, with TRBD1 matching over 9 bases. The CDR3 sequence is 20 residues long. Germline CDR1 SGHKS, CDR2 YYEKEE (reference sequence). The junction had 18 bases not matched to a gene; V was cut back by 4 bases and J by 0 bases. Written as DNA, the CDR3 is TGTGCCAGCAGCCCGGAGGCTTCGGGACAGGGTTTTTCTAGCACAGATACGCAGTATTTT. Translated: CASSPEASGQGFSSTDTQYF.

Many counts were recorded for this clonotype. V is TRBV10-3 and J is TRBJ1-2; perhaps TRBD1 as D (5 bases). CDR3 length equals 13 residues. Germline V gives CDR1 ENHRY, CDR2 SYGVKD. The V and J ends lost 6 bases and 4 bases respectively, with 12 bases between them. CDR3 residues: CAIRDGTGYGYTF. Written as DNA, the CDR3 is TGTGCCATCAGGGACGGGACGGGCTATGGCTACACCTTC.